These 30 T cell receptor beta chains share one sample of origin, sequenced in a study of OX40 agonist ivuxolimab in advanced cancers. Measured with immunoSEQ multiplex PCR; TCRdb has only the in-frame clones, and not every one. The table has under 20,000 clones, approximately 83% seen once. The sample consisted of CD4+ or CD8+ T cells sorted from blood, taken in a trial of the OX40 agonist ivuxolimab. Receptors originate from an adult with an advanced solid tumor such as melanoma, head and neck, liver or kidney cancer.

This chain joins TRBV30 and TRBJ2-7; TRBD1 aligns across 10 bases. The CDR3 consists of 13 residues. In germline, CDR1 is GTSNPN, CDR2 SVGIG (reference sequence). V lost 3 bases and J lost 1; bases outside the gene matches: 0. CDR3 loop: CAWRDRGSYEQYF. CDR3 DNA sequence: TGTGCCTGGAGGGACAGGGGGTCCTACGAGCAGTACTTC. Filled out from reference TRBV30 and TRBJ2-7, the complete variable domain reads SQTIHQWPATLVQPVGSPLSLECTVEGTSNPNLYWYRQAAGRGLQLLFYSVGIGQISSEVPQNLSASRPQDRQFILSSKKLLLSDSGFYLCAWRDRGSYEQYFGPGTRLTVT.

The rearrangement links TRBV10-2 to TRBJ2-1, with 14 bases that match TRBD2. The CDR3 is 16 residues long. The ends lost 5 bases at V and 6 bases at J; junction bases unmatched: 6. CDR1 and CDR2 (germline): WSHSY, SAAADI. CDR3 in DNA: TGCGCCAGCAGTAATCCGGGACTAGCGGGAGCCAATGAGCAGTTCTTC. Translation gives CASSNPGLAGANEQFF.

This clone is medium-sized in the sample. The rearrangement uses TRBV9 and TRBJ1-4; 9 nucleotides match TRBD1. Germline trimming cut 3 bases from V and 7 bases from J; bases unmatched to any gene: 7. CDR3 length equals 15 residues. CDR1 SGDLS and CDR2 YYNGEE come from the germline V gene. The CDR3 sequence: CASSGQQGATEKLFF. As DNA, the CDR3 is TGTGCCAGCAGCGGGCAACAGGGGGCGACTGAAAAACTGTTTTTT.

V is TRBV6-4 and J is TRBJ1-1, with 9 nucleotides matching TRBD1. CDR1 and CDR2 from the germline V gene are MRHNA and SNTAGT. The CDR3 extends over 13 amino acids. V shed 7 bases and J 1 base; nucleotides not matched to a gene: 1. The CDR3 DNA sequence: TGTGCCAGCAAACAGGGGGCGAACACTGAAGCTTTCTTT. Translated: CASKQGANTEAFF.

V and J are TRBV30 and TRBJ1-1, with D maybe TRBD1 (5 bases). The V gene's germline CDR1 is GTSNPN and CDR2 SVGIG (reference sequence). The V end was cut by 0 bases, the J end by 0 bases, with 14 bases between. The CDR3 sequence is 16 residues long. The CDR3 reads CAWSVAGGDMNTEAFF. CDR3 DNA: TGTGCCTGGAGTGTAGCGGGGGGGGATATGAACACTGAAGCTTTCTTT.

The chain employs TRBV29-1 and TRBJ2-2; D remains ambiguous. V lost 4 bases and J lost 8, with 11 bases in between. This CDR3 comprises 12 residues. CDR1 is SQVTM and CDR2 is ANQGSEA in the germline V gene. CDR3 in amino acids: CSVVTWLGELFF. In DNA, the CDR3 is TGCAGCGTTGTGACATGGTTAGGGGAGCTGTTTTTT.

The V and J genes are TRBV15 and TRBJ1-2, with D perhaps matching TRBD1 (5 bases). The ends were cut back, 3 bases at V and 3 bases at J, with 11 bases in the middle. The CDR3 has 14 amino acids. CDR1 and CDR2 from the germline V gene are LNHNV and YYDKDF (reference sequence). The CDR3 sequence: CATSRAGYDYGYTF. CDR3 coding DNA: TGTGCCACCAGCAGGGCAGGGTATGACTATGGCTACACCTTC.

CDR3 DNA: TGCGCCAGCAGTCAATCGATGGGGGCTAGACAGCCCCAGCATTTT. Translation gives CASSQSMGARQPQHF. The rearrangement joins TRBV23-1 to TRBJ1-5; weak D call: TRBD1 (6 bases). TRBV23-1 is given ORF status, its function remaining uncertain. CDR3 length: 15 residues. Trimming removed 0 bases from V and 7 bases from J, with 13 bases in between.

This clone was recorded only once. The chain is built from TRBV19 and TRBJ1-3; D ambiguous. The germline V gene has CDR1 LNHDA and CDR2 SQIVND (reference sequence). With 0 bases removed from V and 3 bases from J, the gap between germline ends came to 3 bases. The CDR3 is made up of 13 amino acids. CDR3 coding DNA: TGTGCCAGTAGTATAGATCTTGGAAACACCATATATTTT. It is translated as CASSIDLGNTIYF.

The chain uses TRBV5-1 and TRBJ2-1; D might be TRBD1 or TRBD2, each matching 5 bases. CDR1 and CDR2 from the germline V gene are SGHRS and YFSETQ. The length of the CDR3 is 20 residues. With 4 bases removed from V and 0 bases from J, the gap between germline ends came to 26 bases. In DNA form, the CDR3 reads TGCGCCAGCAGCCAGCCCTCCGGGACGGTTGGGACGAGCTCCTACAATGAGCAGTTCTTC. It specifies CASSQPSGTVGTSSYNEQFF.

The rearrangement uses TRBV7-9 and TRBJ2-3; a possible D gene is TRBD2 (5 bases). The CDR3 length is 12 residues. Germline V CDR1 and CDR2: SEHNR, FQNEAQ (reference sequence). DNA of the CDR3: TGTGTGAGCGGTGGTGCCACAGATACGCAGTATTTT. Protein: CVSGGATDTQYF.

V gene TRBV27 combines with J gene TRBJ2-1; D perhaps matches TRBD2 (5 bases). CDR1 MNHEY and CDR2 SMNVEV come from the germline V gene (reference sequence). The V gene lost 4 bases and the J gene lost 9 bases, with 13 bases spanning the gap. There are 13 residues in the CDR3. CDR3 sequence (DNA): TGTGCCAGCAGTTCCCCACTAGGAGGTGAGCAGTTCTTC. Translated, it gives CASSSPLGGEQFF.

The chain couples TRBV19 to TRBJ1-1; D may be TRBD1 (5 bases). The CDR3 loop spans 16 amino acids. Looked up from germline, CDR1 is LNHDA and CDR2 is SQIVND (reference sequence). V was clipped by 3 bases and J by 6 bases, with 20 bases between them. CDR3 coding DNA: TGTGCCAGTAGTATCCGAGGGGAGAGCATATTTTCTGAAGCTTTCTTT. Amino acid sequence: CASSIRGESIFSEAFF.

In its sample, this clone was seen a few times. The J gene is TRBJ2-1, the V gene TRBV28; tentatively, D is TRBD2 (6 bases). CDR3 length equals 17 residues. The V end was cut by 2 bases, the J end by 7 bases, with 21 bases between. Looked up from germline, CDR1 is MDHEN and CDR2 is SYDVKM. CDR3 amino acids: CASSLTGVGLGENEQFF. The CDR3 bases are TGTGCCAGCAGTTTAACGGGGGTGGGCCTTGGGGAAAATGAGCAGTTCTTC.

Of note for this clone: One junction end disagrees with the germline gene, perhaps due to a read error. The chain combines TRBV7-9 with TRBJ1-2; no clear D gene. CDR3 size: 13 residues. Per germline, CDR1 SEHNR and CDR2 FQNEAQ (reference sequence). The CDR3 DNA follows: TGTGCCAGCAGCTTACCGATGGGCTATAGCTACACCTTC. It encodes CASSLPMGYSYTF.

The chain recombines TRBV28 with TRBJ1-1, with TRBD1 identical over 8 bases. Per germline, CDR1 MDHEN and CDR2 SYDVKM. Trimming at V came to 6 bases and at J to 13 bases, leaving 10 bases not matched to a gene. CDR3 length: 12 residues. The CDR3 DNA follows: TGTGCCAGCAGCCAGGGGGCTGGGGTCGGTTTCTTT. It is translated as CASSQGAGVGFF.

This chain uses TRBV2 with TRBJ2-2, with D possibly being TRBD1 (7 bases). The germline gives CDR1 SNHLY, CDR2 FYNNEI. The CDR3 consists of 16 residues. Trimming removed 1 base from V and 5 bases from J, with 14 bases in between. The CDR3 sequence: CASSEGAGGTTGELFF. CDR3 nucleotide sequence: TGTGCCAGCAGTGAAGGGGCAGGGGGGACGACCGGGGAGCTGTTTTTT. Together with reference TRBV2 and TRBJ2-2, the CDR3 gives the full variable domain: EPEVTQTPSHQVTQMGQEVILRCVPISNHLYFYWYRQILGQKVEFLVSFYNNEISEKSEIFDDQFSVERPDGSNFTLKIRSTKLEDSAMYFCASSEGAGGTTGELFFGEGSRLTVL.

The gene calls are TRBV27 and TRBJ2-7; D is perhaps TRBD1 or TRBD2 (7 bases each). This CDR3 is built from 15 residues. CDR1 MNHEY and CDR2 SMNVEV come from the germline V gene (reference sequence). V gave up 6 bases and J gave up 4 bases, with 19 bases separating them. This CDR3 reads CASSPGGGLRYEQYF. CDR3 DNA sequence: TGTGCCAGCAGCCCAGGGGGGGGGCTAAGGTACGAGCAGTACTTC.

This clone was seen just once. CDR3 sequence reads: CAWSDRWADEQYF. The DNA for the CDR3 is TGTGCCTGGAGTGATCGTTGGGCCGACGAGCAGTACTTC. The chain couples TRBV30 to TRBJ2-7; no clear D gene. CDR1 is GTSNPN and CDR2 is SVGIG in the germline V gene (reference sequence). This CDR3 has 13 amino acids. Deletions cut 1 base from V and 5 bases from J, with 12 bases between.

J is TRBJ2-7 and V is TRBV29-1; 10 bases are a match to TRBD1. Germline lookup yields CDR1 SQVTM and CDR2 ANQGSEA. Losses at the gene ends were 6 bases for V and 2 bases for J; bases not matched to a gene: 4. The CDR3 runs 13 residues. The CDR3 coding sequence is TGCAGCGTCAAGGACAGGGGGACCTACGAGCAGTACTTC. It is translated as CSVKDRGTYEQYF.

The J gene is TRBJ2-1, the V gene TRBV27, with 8 bases fitting TRBD2. The CDR3 is 14 residues long. Looked up from germline, CDR1 is MNHEY and CDR2 is SMNVEV (reference sequence). After removal of 10 bases from V and 2 bases from J, the junction contained 7 bases not matched to a gene. The CDR3 spells CATAAGVTYNEQFF. The CDR3 DNA reads as TGTGCCACCGCAGCGGGAGTTACCTACAATGAGCAGTTCTTC.

This clone occurred once. The chain uses TRBV27 and TRBJ1-6; 9 nucleotides line up with TRBD1. The CDR3 totals 14 residues. Germline CDR1 MNHEY, CDR2 SMNVEV (reference sequence). The J segment lost 6 bases and the V segment lost 6 bases, leaving 3 bases of the junction unmatched. The CDR3 sequence is CASRPTGGNSPLHF. For the CDR3, the DNA is TGTGCCAGCAGACCGACAGGGGGTAATTCACCCCTCCACTTT.

The chain is built from TRBV6-1 and TRBJ1-2; D gene unclear. V was shortened by 6 bases and J by 2 bases, with 13 bases between the two germline ends. The germline gives CDR1 MNHNS, CDR2 SASEGT. The CDR3 consists of 14 residues. This chain's CDR3 is CASSPVDGNYGYTF. DNA of the CDR3: TGTGCCAGCAGCCCCGTAGACGGAAACTATGGCTACACCTTC.

V usage is TRBV5-4 and J usage is TRBJ2-2; D could derive from TRBD1 or TRBD2 (5 bases each). V lost 4 bases and J 5 bases, leaving 9 bases between the germline ends. Germline V gene lookup returns CDR1 SGHNT and CDR2 YYREEE (reference sequence). This CDR3 is 13 amino acids long. The CDR3 sequence is CASSRGETGELFF. The CDR3, as DNA: TGTGCCAGCAGCAGAGGGGAAACCGGGGAGCTGTTTTTT.

The CDR3 nucleotides read TGTGCCAGCAGTCCCGCTACAGGGCCCCTGAACACCGGGGAGCTGTTTTTT. Encoded protein: CASSPATGPLNTGELFF. V usage is TRBV27 and J usage is TRBJ2-2; TRBD1 might be the D (6 bases). The CDR3 has 17 amino acids. The V and J ends lost 5 bases and 1 base respectively, with 17 bases between them. The germline CDR1 and CDR2 sequences are MNHEY and SMNVEV (reference sequence).

The chain is built from TRBV6-1 and TRBJ1-4; D unresolved. The CDR3 loop spans 14 amino acids. The V and J ends lost 2 bases and 8 bases respectively, with 12 bases between them. Germline CDR1 reads MNHNS; CDR2 reads SASEGT. The CDR3 coding sequence is TGTGCCAGCAGTGAACAGGCGGAACCAGAAAAACTGTTTTTT. Amino acid sequence: CASSEQAEPEKLFF.

CDR3 nucleotide sequence: TGTGCCAGCAGTTCCCTGCCGTCCAAGCAGCCCCAGCATTTT. It specifies CASSSLPSKQPQHF. The chain has TRBV27 and TRBJ1-5; D remains unclear. V shed 4 bases and J shed 7 bases, with 14 bases lying between them. The CDR3 length is 14 residues. Germline assignment: CDR1 MNHEY and CDR2 SMNVEV (reference sequence).

The chain links TRBV2 to TRBJ1-5, with D uncertain. The V and J ends lost 6 bases and 6 bases respectively, with 24 bases between them. This CDR3 region has 17 residues. CDR1 and CDR2 from the germline V gene are SNHLY and FYNNEI. The CDR3 bases are TGTGCCAGCAGCCCATCTCTTACCCCGGGGTTACTTCAGCCCCAGCATTTT. Translating it yields CASSPSLTPGLLQPQHF.

The V call is TRBV27, the J call TRBJ2-5; 7 bases map to TRBD2. This CDR3 comprises 17 residues. J gave up 5 bases and V 1 base, and 13 bases lay outside the gene matches. From germline, CDR1 is MNHEY and CDR2 SMNVEV (reference sequence). CDR3 bases: TGTGCCAGCAGTTTATACGACGGGGGAGGGTATGAGGAGACCCAGTACTTC. Its translation is CASSLYDGGGYEETQYF.

This chain links TRBV11-2 with TRBJ2-5; TRBD2 aligns across 11 bases. Germline V lookup: CDR1 SGHAT, CDR2 FQNNGV. V gave up 5 bases and J gave up 5 bases; unmatched junction bases: 7. The CDR3 runs 15 residues. In DNA form, the CDR3 reads TGTGCCAGCAGCCCACTAGCGGGAGTTTTGGAGACCCAGTACTTC. It translates to CASSPLAGVLETQYF.